One sample yielded the 27 T cell receptor beta chains listed below, sequenced in a study of follicular helper T cells after annual influenza vaccination. Sample time point: 2015-2016 season, 7 days after influenza vaccination. Libraries were prepared by immunoSEQ multiplex PCR; TCRdb keeps only in-frame clonotypes and omits some of them. The table records roughly 9,800 clones, about 82% of them present only once. The sequenced sample was CXCR5+ CD38- circulating T follicular helper cells from blood, obtained 7 days after influenza vaccination. Subset: circulating Tfh, non-naive CD4+CXCR5+PD-1+ (ICOS+CD38+ or ICOS-CD38-). The source of these receptors is an adult who received the influenza vaccine.

The chain links TRBV30 to TRBJ1-5; 7 bases are shared with TRBD1. CDR1 and CDR2 from the germline V gene are GTSNPN and SVGIG (reference sequence). CDR3 size: 15 residues. Trimming took 3 bases from V and 2 from J; bases not matched to a gene: 7. This CDR3 is CAWSPGQDGNQPQHF. In DNA form, the CDR3 reads TGTGCCTGGAGCCCCGGACAGGACGGCAATCAGCCCCAGCATTTT.

The V and J genes are TRBV4-3 and TRBJ1-1; 11 bases align to TRBD1. Germline lookup yields CDR1 LGHNA and CDR2 YSLEER. CDR3 length: 20 residues. J lost 1 base, V lost 0 bases, and 13 bases had no gene match. CDR3 coding DNA: TGCGCCAGCAGCCAAGATCTAGGTCCGGGACAGGGGGTCTGGAACACTGAAGCTTTCTTT. It codes for CASSQDLGPGQGVWNTEAFF.

The chain uses TRBV6-5 and TRBJ1-1; 7 bases line up with TRBD1. Germline CDR1 and CDR2: MNHEY and SVGAGI. The CDR3 extends over 13 amino acids. J lost 10 bases, V lost 6 bases, and 11 bases had no gene match. CDR3 protein: CASRHTQGYSAFF. DNA for the CDR3: TGTGCCAGCAGACACACACAGGGGTACTCAGCTTTCTTT.

In the case of this clone: Other DNA sequences in the sample encode the same CDR3. Here the CDR3 reads CSARPGYEQYF. The CDR3 region has the DNA TGCAGTGCTAGACCGGGATACGAGCAGTACTTC. This rearrangement joins TRBV20-1 to TRBJ2-7, with TRBD2 as a possible D gene (5 bases). Germline-derived CDR1 and CDR2 are DFQATT and SNEGSKA (reference sequence). V lost 2 bases and J 4 bases, leaving 6 bases between the germline ends. This CDR3 contains 11 residues.

The chain links TRBV5-5 to TRBJ2-1; TRBD1 agrees at 11 bases. Germline loops: CDR1 SGHKS, CDR2 YYEKEE (reference sequence). The CDR3 consists of 16 residues. Unmatched junction bases numbered 7, after V lost 4 bases and J lost 4 bases. CDR3 nucleotide sequence: TGTGCCAGCAGCGCATCCCGGGACAGGGGGTACAATGAGCAGTTCTTC. Translated: CASSASRDRGYNEQFF.

The chain couples TRBV7-2 to TRBJ1-2; D remains unclear. The V gene's germline CDR1 is SGHTA and CDR2 FQGNSA. The CDR3 extends over 13 amino acids. Trimming cost V 0 bases and J 7 bases, with 9 bases left between them. As DNA, the CDR3 is TGTGCCAGCAGCTTAGCAGCAGATCGTGGCTACACCTTC. It codes for CASSLAADRGYTF. The variable domain in full, with the rest retrieved from reference TRBV7-2 and TRBJ1-2, is GAGVSQSPSNKVTEKGKDVELRCDPISGHTALYWYRQSLGQGLEFLIYFQGNSAPDKSGLPSDRFSAERTGGSVSTLTIQRTQQEDSAVYLCASSLAADRGYTFGSGTRLTVV.

The chain links TRBV12-5 to TRBJ1-6, with 7 bases identical to TRBD1. Germline V gives CDR1 LGHNT, CDR2 FRNRAP. Unmatched junction bases numbered 7, after V lost 5 bases and J lost 6 bases. CDR3 size: 15 residues. CDR3 nucleotides: TGTGCTAGTGGTATAGGACAGGTCTCTAATTCACCCCTCCACTTT. Its translation: CASGIGQVSNSPLHF.

The chain has TRBV10-3 and TRBJ2-2; possible D gene TRBD1, 5 bases. Germline-derived CDR1 and CDR2 are ENHRY and SYGVKD. Trimming stripped 5 bases from V and 2 bases from J, with 12 bases between. This CDR3 has 15 residues. The CDR3 loop reads CAISTTVANTGELFF. CDR3 bases: TGTGCCATCAGTACGACAGTCGCAAACACCGGGGAGCTGTTTTTT.

The V call is TRBV15, the J call TRBJ1-1; weak D call: TRBD1 (5 bases). This CDR3 has 13 amino acids. Trimming left V 5 bases short and J 2 bases short, with 9 bases between. Germline V CDR1 and CDR2: LNHNV, YYDKDF (reference sequence). CDR3 protein: CATSGDLNTEAFF. Here the CDR3 DNA reads TGTGCCACCAGCGGGGACCTAAACACTGAAGCTTTCTTT.

The chain recombines TRBV29-1 with TRBJ1-2, with 9 bases fitting TRBD1. After removal of 6 bases from V and 9 bases from J, the junction contained 14 bases not matched to a gene. Germline CDR1 and CDR2: SQVTM and ANQGSEA. There are 14 residues in the CDR3. CDR3 nucleotides: TGCAGCGTGGAACCGGGACAGGGTAGTGGAAGCTACACCTTC. Protein: CSVEPGQGSGSYTF.

The chain combines TRBV7-2 with TRBJ2-6; D remains unclear. CDR1 is SGHTA and CDR2 is FQGNSA in the germline V gene. Trimming cost V 2 bases and J 2 bases, with 13 bases left between them. The CDR3 has 17 amino acids. The chain's CDR3 is CASSLNSLKAGANVLTF. In nucleotides, the CDR3 is TGTGCCAGCAGCTTAAATAGCCTCAAAGCTGGGGCCAACGTCCTGACTTTC.

This chain joins TRBV30 and TRBJ1-1, with a weak D call TRBD1 (5 bases). The CDR3 loop spans 18 amino acids. Looked up from germline, CDR1 is GTSNPN and CDR2 is SVGIG (reference sequence). The V gene lost 0 bases and the J gene lost 0 bases, with 20 bases spanning the gap. The CDR3 DNA reads TGTGCCTGGAGTGTAATTGGGCAGGGTATTTTTTTGAACACTGAAGCTTTCTTT. Protein sequence: CAWSVIGQGIFLNTEAFF.

The chain is built from TRBV1 and TRBJ2-7; the tabulated D call, TRBD1, remains unverified against the DNA. TRBV1 is flagged as a pseudogene. The CDR3 covers 16 residues. The CDR3 coding sequence is TGCACCAGCAGCCAAGATAGAGGACAGCATGTGCACGAGCAGTACTTC. Protein: CTSSQDRGQHVHEQYF.

The chain carries TRBV7-8 and TRBJ1-2; D is undetermined. CDR3 size: 13 residues. Germline values: CDR1 SGHVS, CDR2 FQNEAQ. The V and J ends lost 1 base and 9 bases respectively, with 12 bases between them. CDR3 bases: TGTGCCAGCAGCTTAGTGAAGGAATCCAGCTACACCTTC. Translated: CASSLVKESSYTF.

The chain has TRBV18 and TRBJ2-7, with a tentative D call TRBD2 (6 bases). Looked up from germline, CDR1 is KGHSH and CDR2 is LQKENI. The CDR3 has 16 residues. V was shortened by 0 bases and J by 5 bases, with 17 bases between the two germline ends. The CDR3 sequence is CASSPPESRERDEQYF. DNA of the CDR3: TGTGCCAGCTCACCACCGGAAAGTAGGGAGCGGGACGAGCAGTACTTC.

CDR3: CASSLNTNFDSPLHF. For the CDR3, the DNA is TGCGCCAGCAGCCTCAACACAAATTTTGATTCACCCCTCCACTTT. This chain joins TRBV4-3 and TRBJ1-6; D gene ambiguous. V was trimmed by 4 bases and J by 8 bases, leaving 15 bases between them. CDR3 size: 15 residues. Per the germline V gene, CDR1 is LGHNA and CDR2 is YSLEER.

The chain recombines TRBV7-9 with TRBJ1-1, with D unclear. V lost 3 bases and J 4 bases, leaving 9 bases between the germline ends. CDR3 size: 13 residues. Germline-derived CDR1 and CDR2 are SEHNR and FQNEAQ (reference sequence). The CDR3 bases are TGTGCCAGCAGCTTTGAGGACCGCACTGAAGCTTTCTTT. It encodes CASSFEDRTEAFF.

The CDR3: CASSPGENTEAFF. The CDR3 nucleotides are TGCGCCAGCTCCCCCGGGGAGAACACTGAAGCTTTCTTT. The chain is built from TRBV5-1 and TRBJ1-1; D is ambiguous. Trimming stripped 7 bases from V and 1 base from J, with 11 bases between. The CDR3 covers 13 residues. Germline assignment: CDR1 SGHRS and CDR2 YFSETQ.

The CDR3 region has the DNA TGTGCCAGTAGTATCCAGGGGATGAACACTGAAGCTTTCTTT. This translates into CASSIQGMNTEAFF. V gene TRBV19 combines with J gene TRBJ1-1; TRBD1 might be the D (6 bases). Germline assignment: CDR1 LNHDA and CDR2 SQIVND (reference sequence). The CDR3 runs to 14 residues. Trimming stripped 3 bases from V and 0 bases from J, with 8 bases between.

This clone came up once. This chain links TRBV7-9 with TRBJ1-1, with 11 bases that match TRBD1. This CDR3 is 14 amino acids long. The germline gives CDR1 SEHNR, CDR2 FQNEAQ (reference sequence). The V gene end was trimmed by 1 base and the J gene end by 8 bases; junction bases not matched to a gene: 3. The CDR3 sequence: CASSLGTGGREAFF. The CDR3 bases are TGTGCCAGCAGCTTAGGGACAGGGGGCAGAGAAGCTTTCTTT.

The chain recombines TRBV9 with TRBJ2-3; the D gene could be TRBD1 or TRBD2 (7 bases each). This CDR3 comprises 16 residues. Deletions cut 3 bases from V and 4 bases from J, with 18 bases between. Germline CDR1 and CDR2: SGDLS and YYNGEE. CDR3 protein: CASSGGGRGGPDTQYF. The CDR3 coding sequence is TGTGCCAGCAGCGGAGGGGGCAGGGGGGGACCAGATACGCAGTATTTT.

V usage is TRBV6-1 and J usage is TRBJ2-4; possibly TRBD1 for D (6 bases). Germline-derived CDR1 and CDR2 are MNHNS and SASEGT. V shed 3 bases and J shed 8 bases, with 14 bases lying between them. This CDR3 is built from 14 residues. The CDR3 spells CASSESGTLDIQYF. CDR3 nucleotides: TGTGCCAGCAGTGAGTCCGGGACACTAGACATTCAGTACTTC.

The count of this clone is one. The chain links TRBV30 to TRBJ1-1; a possible D gene is TRBD1 (6 bases). This CDR3 has 15 residues. The ends were cut back, 4 bases at V and 4 bases at J, with 19 bases in the middle. Germline loops: CDR1 GTSNPN, CDR2 SVGIG (reference sequence). The chain's CDR3 is CAWTSRSSRGTEAFF. The CDR3, as DNA: TGTGCCTGGACAAGTAGGAGTTCCAGGGGCACTGAAGCTTTCTTT.

The chain has TRBV6-5 and TRBJ1-2; D is perhaps TRBD1 (5 bases). The V and J ends lost 5 bases and 4 bases respectively, with 14 bases between them. Germline CDR1 reads MNHEY; CDR2 reads SVGAGI. The CDR3 runs to 14 residues. The CDR3 protein is CASSNIDSFYGYTF. The CDR3 DNA reads as TGTGCCAGCAGTAATATTGACAGTTTCTATGGCTACACCTTC.

The rearrangement uses TRBV7-9 and TRBJ2-7, with D possibly being TRBD1 (5 bases). Trimming pared 1 base from V and 2 bases from J, leaving 12 bases between. CDR1 is SEHNR, CDR2 FQNEAQ, per germline (reference sequence). The CDR3 runs to 15 residues. CDR3 coding DNA: TGTGCCAGCAGCTTAGATAGACAGATCACCTACGAGCAGTACTTC. Translation: CASSLDRQITYEQYF.

The chain couples TRBV28 to TRBJ2-1, with unresolved D. Germline CDR1 reads MDHEN; CDR2 reads SYDVKM. The CDR3 loop spans 15 amino acids. The V end was cut by 2 bases, the J end by 3 bases, with 11 bases between. The CDR3 DNA is TGTGCCAGCAGTTTAGGCGGAGAGATCTACAATGAGCAGTTCTTC. As protein: CASSLGGEIYNEQFF.

The rearrangement joins TRBV19 to TRBJ1-2; unclear D gene. Trimming removed 4 bases at V and 5 bases at J, with 11 bases between. CDR3 length equals 13 residues. Germline-derived CDR1 and CDR2 are LNHDA and SQIVND (reference sequence). CDR3 sequence reads: CASSKRPPYGYTF. CDR3 nucleotide sequence: TGTGCCAGTAGTAAGCGACCACCATATGGCTACACCTTC.